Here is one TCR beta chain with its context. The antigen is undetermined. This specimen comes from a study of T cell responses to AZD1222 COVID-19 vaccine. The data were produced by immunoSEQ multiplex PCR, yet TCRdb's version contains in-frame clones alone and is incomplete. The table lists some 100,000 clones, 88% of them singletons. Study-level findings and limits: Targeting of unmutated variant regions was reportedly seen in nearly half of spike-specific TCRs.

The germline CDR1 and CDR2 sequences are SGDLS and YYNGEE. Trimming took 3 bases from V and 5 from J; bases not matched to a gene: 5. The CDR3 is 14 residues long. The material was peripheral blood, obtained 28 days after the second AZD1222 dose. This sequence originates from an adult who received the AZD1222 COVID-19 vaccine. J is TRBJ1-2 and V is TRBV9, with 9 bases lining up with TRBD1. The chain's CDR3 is CASSEDGTGYGYTF. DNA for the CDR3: TGTGCCAGCAGCGAGGACGGGACAGGGTATGGCTACACCTTC.